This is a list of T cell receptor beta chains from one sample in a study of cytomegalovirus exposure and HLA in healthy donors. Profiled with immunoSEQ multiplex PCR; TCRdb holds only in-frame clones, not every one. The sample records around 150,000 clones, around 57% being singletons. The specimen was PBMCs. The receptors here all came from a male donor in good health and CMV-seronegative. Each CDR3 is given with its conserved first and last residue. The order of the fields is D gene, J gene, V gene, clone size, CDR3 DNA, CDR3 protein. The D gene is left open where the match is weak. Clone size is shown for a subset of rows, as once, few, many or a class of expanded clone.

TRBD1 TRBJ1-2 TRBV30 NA TGTGCCTGGAGTGTACAGGGGACTCTCTATGGCTACACCTTC CAWSVQGTLYGYTF
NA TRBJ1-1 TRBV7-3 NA TGTGCCAGCAGCTTGGGAGAGAACACTGAAGCTTTCTTT CASSLGENTEAFF
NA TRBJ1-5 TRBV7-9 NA TGTGCCAGCAGCTTTAGGAGGGATCAGCCCCAGCATTTT CASSFRRDQPQHF
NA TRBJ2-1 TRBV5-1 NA TGCGCCAGCAGCTCAGAACAGGTTCTGGTCTCCTACAATGAGCAGTTCTTC CASSSEQVLVSYNEQFF
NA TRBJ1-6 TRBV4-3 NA TGCGCCAGCAGCCAAGGTGAAGCTGGTTACACGGAGTCACCCCTCCACTTT CASSQGEAGYTESPLHF
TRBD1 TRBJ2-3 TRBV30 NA TGTGCCTGGAGTGCGGGACAGGTGATGTATTTT CAWSAGQVMYF
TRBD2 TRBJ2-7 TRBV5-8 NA TGTGCCAGCAGTTCCAATAGCGGGGGGGAACCTTACGAGCAGTACTTC CASSSNSGGEPYEQYF
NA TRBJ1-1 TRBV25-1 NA TGTGCCAGCAGTGAAACAGGGTTCACTGAAGCTTTCTTT CASSETGFTEAFF
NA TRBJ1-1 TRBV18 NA TGTGCCAGCTCACCCTCCGCCAGGGGGAACACTGAAGCTTTCTTT CASSPSARGNTEAFF
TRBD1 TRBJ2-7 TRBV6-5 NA TGTGCCAGCAGTTACCCCGACAGGGGCGAGCAGTACTTC CASSYPDRGEQYF
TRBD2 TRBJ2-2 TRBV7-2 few TGTGCCAGCATCACGGCGGGGGTTAGCGGGGAGCTGTTTTTT CASITAGVSGELFF
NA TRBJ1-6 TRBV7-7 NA TGTGCTAGCAGCTTGAATTCGGGGGCACCCCTCCACTTT CASSLNSGAPLHF
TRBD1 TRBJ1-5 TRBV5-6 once TGTGCCAGCAGTAGACAGGGGAGTCAGCCCCAGCATTTT CASSRQGSQPQHF
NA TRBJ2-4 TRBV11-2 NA TGTGCCAGCAGCATAGGACATTCCCTAGCCAAAAACATTCAGTACTTC CASSIGHSLAKNIQYF
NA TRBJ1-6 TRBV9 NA TGTGCCAGCAGCGTAGTGCCTACACCCCTCCACTTT CASSVVPTPLHF
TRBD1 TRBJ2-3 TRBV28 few TGTGCCAGCAGATTGGACAGGGGCACAGATACGCAGTATTTT CASRLDRGTDTQYF
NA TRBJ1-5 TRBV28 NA TGTGCCAGCAGTTTACCCGGGAGCAATCAGCCCCAGCATTTT CASSLPGSNQPQHF
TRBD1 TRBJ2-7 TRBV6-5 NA TGTGCCAGCAGTCACAGGGGGCCATCCTACGAGCAGTACTTC CASSHRGPSYEQYF
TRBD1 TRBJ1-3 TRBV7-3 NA TGTGCCAGCAGCCCCGGGACAGGGATGGACACCATATATTTT CASSPGTGMDTIYF
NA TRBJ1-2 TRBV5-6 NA TGTGCCAGCAGTCGCAGGGTGGACTATGGCTACACCTTC CASSRRVDYGYTF
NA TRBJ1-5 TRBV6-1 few TGTGCCAGCAGATGGACAGTCCAGCCCCAGCATTTT CASRWTVQPQHF
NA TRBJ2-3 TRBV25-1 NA TGTGCCAGCAGCCGCGGGACCACCCTGGATACGCAGTATTTT CASSRGTTLDTQYF
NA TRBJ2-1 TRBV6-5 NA TGTGCCAGCAGTTCCCTACAGGGATCCTACAATGAGCAGTTCTTC CASSSLQGSYNEQFF
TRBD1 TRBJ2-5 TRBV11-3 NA TGTGCCAGCAGCTTGGGGACAGGGGGCGGAGAGACCCAGTACTTC CASSLGTGGGETQYF
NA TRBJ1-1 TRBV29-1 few TGCAGCGTTGTTGCCAGGGCGAACACTGAAGCTTTCTTT CSVVARANTEAFF
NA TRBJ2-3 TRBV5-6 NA TGTGCCAGCAGCTCCCTTCAGGGCAGGGCCGCCTCCACAGGAACGCAGTATTTT CASSSLQGRAASTGTQYF